This T cell receptor (beta chain) was recorded in a study of T-cell reconstitution after alpha-beta-depleted transplantation in children. A note on this clonotype: Its antigen remains unknown.

Study-wide results and limits: Fresh T-cell production supplied most of the T-cell counts and diversity seen one year after transplant. In patients about two months after transplant, alpha-beta T cells reportedly arose from several hundred expanded graft clones. Surviving recipient cells, namely T cells and thymic progenitors, were the source of high day-60 TCRbeta diversity in some patients.

A TCRbeta library incorporating unique molecular identifiers was prepared. TCRdb reprocessed the PCR reads with MiXCR, giving one entry per CDR3 protein. In the table there are a few hundred thousand distinct CDR3 sequences, around two fifths of which are singletons. CDR3 length: 15 amino acids. The V gene end was trimmed by 3 bases and the J gene end by 2 bases; junction bases not matched to a gene: 6. Germline CDR1 and CDR2: SGHAT and FQNNGV. Sequenced here: PBMCs, sampled before TCRalphabeta/CD19-depleted stem cell transplant. V gene TRBV11-2 combines with J gene TRBJ2-5; 7 bases match TRBD1. This TCR came from a girl aged 2 to 9 with aplastic anemia, due to receive a stem cell transplant. In nucleotides, the CDR3 is TGTGCCAGCAGCTTTGACGGGACAGCTCAAGAGACCCAGTACTTC. It translates to CASSFDGTAQETQYF.